This note documents a single TCR beta chain sequence. Its cognate antigen is unknown. This specimen belongs to a study of T cells in Graves' hyperthyroidism and ophthalmopathy. TCR beta CDR3 region amplification was performed from RNA transcripts. Using the HTBI primer set, a first-round RT-PCR was run on the TCR CDR3. TCRdb used MiXCR to reprocess the multiplex PCR reads, holding one entry per CDR3 protein. The data show around 270,000 distinct CDR3 sequences, with 15% to 20% seen just once and under 40% held by the top ten. Study-level points and caveats: Blood also held most thyroid clonotypes expanded beyond 0.001.

The CDR3 is made up of 13 amino acids. Germline lookup yields CDR1 DFQATT and CDR2 SNEGSKA (reference sequence). The sequenced sample was blood. The sequence was collected from a middle-aged man with Graves' ophthalmopathy. J is TRBJ2-2 and V is TRBV20-1, with D perhaps matching TRBD2 (5 bases). CDR3 amino acids: CSPWVAGAGELFF. The CDR3 DNA is TGCAGCCCCTGGGTAGCCGGGGCCGGGGAGCTGTTTTTT.